This paragraph covers one TCR beta chain sequence. This sample includes further DNA sequences coding for the same CDR3. The sample comes from a study of blood T cell repertoires in COVID-19. Background on the study: Sample material is recorded as cDNA or gDNA derived from T cells, B-cell-depleted T cells, or PBMCs.

Sequenced by immunoSEQ multiplex PCR; TCRdb stores in-frame clones only, minus some. Among around 100,000 clones, around four fifths were seen once, and the ten largest hold 13%. With 0 bases removed from V and 4 bases from J, the gap between germline ends came to 13 bases. Per the germline V gene, CDR1 is SGHRS and CDR2 is YFSETQ. This CDR3 is 15 amino acids long. This sequence originates from a man over 45 with active or convalescent COVID-19. This chain uses TRBV5-1 with TRBJ1-1; no clear D. The source material was peripheral blood. The CDR3 DNA sequence: TGCGCCAGCAGCTTGGTCGGGGAGAGAGGCACTGAAGCTTTCTTT. Its protein is CASSLVGERGTEAFF.